This T cell receptor (beta chain) was obtained from a study of T cells in localized non-small cell lung cancer. Germline CDR1 is SGDLS and CDR2 is YYNGEE. Trimming removed 3 bases at V and 2 bases at J, with 12 bases between. This CDR3 has 15 residues. Worth noting for this clone: Its specificity is unknown.

Study-wide results and caveats: Analysis by sequencing included only one tumor region, so heterogeneity remains possible. Longer overall survival was seen with higher T cell density measured in blood. Exceeding tumor, uninvolved adjacent lung had the highest T cell clonality.

Measured with immunoSEQ multiplex PCR; TCRdb has only the in-frame clones, and not every one. This sample carries approximately 140,000 clones, roughly 90% of them seen once, and the ten largest clones take 1.5% to 2%. This TCR was sampled from an older female donor with stage I lung adenocarcinoma. The starting material was peripheral blood, obtained before any cancer treatment. The chain couples TRBV9 to TRBJ2-1, with D possibly TRBD2 on 5 matching bases. The DNA of the CDR3 is TGTGCCAGCAGCGCCCTAGCAGCCGCCTACAATGAGCAGTTCTTC. Translated, it gives CASSALAAAYNEQFF.